This T cell receptor (beta chain) is from a study of regulatory T cells in long-lasting Graves disease. TCR beta libraries were built with iRepertoire HTBI primers and Arm-PCR of CDR3 regions. One entry per CDR3 protein, called by TCRdb with MiXCR from the multiplex PCR reads. The table has a few hundred thousand distinct CDR3 sequences, roughly 25% seen once. Time point given: persistent/refractory GD, antithyroid drugs over 5 years with positive TRAb. The TCR library used RNA extracted from PBMCs. This clonotype occurred once. The receptor comes from a woman in her thirties or forties with Graves disease. This specimen was peripheral blood mononuclear cells (PBMCs), taken when the disease was refractory, from a patient treated with antithyroid drugs.

Here the CDR3 DNA reads TGTGCCAGCAGTTTATCAGCGGGAGAATACTACAATGAGCAGTTCTTC. As protein: CASSLSAGEYYNEQFF. The chain uses TRBV27 and TRBJ2-1; 8 bases are a match to TRBD2. V dropped 0 bases and J dropped 3; count of bases not matched to a gene: 4. The germline V gene encodes CDR1 MNHEY and CDR2 SMNVEV (reference sequence). This CDR3 spans 16 amino acids.